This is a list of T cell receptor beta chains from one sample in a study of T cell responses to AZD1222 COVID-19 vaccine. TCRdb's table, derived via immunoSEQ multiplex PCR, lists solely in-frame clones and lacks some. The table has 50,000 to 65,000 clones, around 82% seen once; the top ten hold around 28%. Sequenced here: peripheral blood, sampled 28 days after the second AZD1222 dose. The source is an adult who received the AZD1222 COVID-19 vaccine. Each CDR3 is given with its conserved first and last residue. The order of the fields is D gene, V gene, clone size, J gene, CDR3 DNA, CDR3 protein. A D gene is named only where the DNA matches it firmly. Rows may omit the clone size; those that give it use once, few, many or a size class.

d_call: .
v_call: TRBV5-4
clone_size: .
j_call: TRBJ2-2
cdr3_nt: TGTGCCAGCAGCTTACCTGGGGCCGGGGAGCTGTTTTTT
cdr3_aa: CASSLPGAGELFF

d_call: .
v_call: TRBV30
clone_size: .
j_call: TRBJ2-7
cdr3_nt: TGTGCCTGGGCCAAGAACGGGGTGTACGAGCAGTACTTC
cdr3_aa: CAWAKNGVYEQYF

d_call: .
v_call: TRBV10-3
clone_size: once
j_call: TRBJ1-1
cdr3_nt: TGTGCCATCAGCGGGGGGGGAGTCACTGAAGCTTTCTTT
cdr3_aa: CAISGGGVTEAFF

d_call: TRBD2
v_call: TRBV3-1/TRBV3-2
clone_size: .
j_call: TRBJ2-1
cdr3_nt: TGTGCCAGCAGCCAATCTCTAGCGGGAAGTAGGTTCTTC
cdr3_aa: CASSQSLAGSRFF

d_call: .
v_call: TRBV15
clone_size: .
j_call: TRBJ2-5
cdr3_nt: TGTGCCACCAGCAGGTTCAAAAGGGAGACCCAGTACTTC
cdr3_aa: CATSRFKRETQYF

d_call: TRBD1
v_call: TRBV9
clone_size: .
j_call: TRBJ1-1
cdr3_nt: TGTGCCAGCAGCCCCCGACAGGGTCGCACTGAAGCTTTCTTT
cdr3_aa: CASSPRQGRTEAFF

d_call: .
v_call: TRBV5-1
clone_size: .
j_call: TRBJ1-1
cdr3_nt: TGCGCCAGCAGCTTGAACAGGAACACTGAAGCTTTCTTT
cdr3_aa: CASSLNRNTEAFF

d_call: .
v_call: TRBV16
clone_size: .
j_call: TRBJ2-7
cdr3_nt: TGTGCCAGCAGCCGGGGCGGGGCATCCTACGAGCAGTACTTC
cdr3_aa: CASSRGGASYEQYF

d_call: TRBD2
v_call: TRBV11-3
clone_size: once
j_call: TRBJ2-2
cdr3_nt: TGTGCCAGCAGCCCTTCTAGCGGGAGGGCCGGAACCGGGGAGCTGTTTTTT
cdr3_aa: CASSPSSGRAGTGELFF

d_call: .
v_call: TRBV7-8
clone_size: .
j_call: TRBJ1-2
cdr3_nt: TGTGCCAGCAGCTTAGATCGGACCTATGGCTACACCTTC
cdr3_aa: CASSLDRTYGYTF

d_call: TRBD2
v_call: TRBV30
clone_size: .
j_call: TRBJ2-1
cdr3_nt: TGTGCCTGGAGACCCCCGGGTCTATTGGCGGGAGGGCCGGCTCTTGAGCAGTTCTTC
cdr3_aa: CAWRPPGLLAGGPALEQFF

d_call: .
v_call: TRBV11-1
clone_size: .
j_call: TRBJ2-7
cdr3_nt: TGTGCCAGCAGCCTAAAACCGGGGGCGGTCTACGAGCAGTACTTC
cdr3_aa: CASSLKPGAVYEQYF

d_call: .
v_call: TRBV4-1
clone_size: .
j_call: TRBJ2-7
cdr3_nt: TGCGCCAGCAGCCAGATGGTGGAGGGGAATAGGAGGGGATACGAGCAGTACTTC
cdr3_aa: CASSQMVEGNRRGYEQYF

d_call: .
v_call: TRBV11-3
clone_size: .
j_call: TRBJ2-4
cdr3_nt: TGTGCCAGCAGCGACCGACAGGTCTGGTGGGTCAAAAACATTCAGTACTTC
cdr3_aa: CASSDRQVWWVKNIQYF

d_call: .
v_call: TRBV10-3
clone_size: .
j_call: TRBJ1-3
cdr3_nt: TGTGCCATCAGGGGGACACCCGATATGGAAAACACCATATATTTT
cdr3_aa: CAIRGTPDMENTIYF

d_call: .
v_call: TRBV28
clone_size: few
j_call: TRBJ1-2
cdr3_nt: TGTGCCAGCGGACTGGGGGGAACTGGCTACACCTTC
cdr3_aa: CASGLGGTGYTF

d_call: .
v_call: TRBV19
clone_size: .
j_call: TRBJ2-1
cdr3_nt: TGTGCCAGTAGTCCCCAAGGGAGACAAAACAATGAGCAGTTCTTC
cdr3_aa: CASSPQGRQNNEQFF

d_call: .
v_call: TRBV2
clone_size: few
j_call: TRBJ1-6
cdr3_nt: TGTGCCAGCGGCGTCCAGGCAGGATATAATTCACCCCTCCACTTT
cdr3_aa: CASGVQAGYNSPLHF

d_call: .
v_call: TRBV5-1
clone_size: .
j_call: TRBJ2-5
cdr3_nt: TGCGCCAGCAGCCCGTCCCCGGCAGGGTTCGTACAAGAGACCCAGTACTTC
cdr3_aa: CASSPSPAGFVQETQYF

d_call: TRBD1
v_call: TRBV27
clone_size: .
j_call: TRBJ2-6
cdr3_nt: TGTGCCAGCAGTGGGCCCCCGACCGGGACAGGGGTCTCTGGGGCCAACGTCCTGACTTTC
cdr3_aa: CASSGPPTGTGVSGANVLTF

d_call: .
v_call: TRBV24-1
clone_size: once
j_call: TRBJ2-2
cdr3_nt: TGTGCCACCAGTGTTTCCCGGGAGCTGTTTTTT
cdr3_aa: CATSVSRELFF

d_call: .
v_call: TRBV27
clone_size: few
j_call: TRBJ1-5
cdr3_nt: TGTGCCAGCAGGGAAGGGGGACAGCCCCAGCATTTT
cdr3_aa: CASREGGQPQHF

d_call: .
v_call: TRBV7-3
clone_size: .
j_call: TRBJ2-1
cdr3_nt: TGTGCCAGCAGCCCCTGGGCCGGTACGAATGAGCAGTTCTTC
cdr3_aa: CASSPWAGTNEQFF

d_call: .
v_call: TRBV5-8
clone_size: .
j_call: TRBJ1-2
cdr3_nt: TGTGCCAGCAGCTTGGACCCCGGAAGCTATGGCTACACCTTC
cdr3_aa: CASSLDPGSYGYTF

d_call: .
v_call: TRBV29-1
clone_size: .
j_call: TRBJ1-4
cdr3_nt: TGCAGCGTTCGGTCAGGGGAGGAAAAACTGTTTTTT
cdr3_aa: CSVRSGEEKLFF

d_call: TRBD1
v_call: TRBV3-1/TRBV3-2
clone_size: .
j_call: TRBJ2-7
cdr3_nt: TGTGCCAGCAGCGATGGGACAGTGACGCCCTACGAGCAGTACTTC
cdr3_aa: CASSDGTVTPYEQYF

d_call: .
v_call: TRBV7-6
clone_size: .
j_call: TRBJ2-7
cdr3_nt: TGTGCCAGCAGCCCAGGACAGCTTACCTACGAGCAGTACTTC
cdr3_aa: CASSPGQLTYEQYF

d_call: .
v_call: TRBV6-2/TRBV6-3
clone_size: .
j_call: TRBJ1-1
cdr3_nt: TGTGCCAGCAGTTGGCCGGGAGAAGCTTTCTTT
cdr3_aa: CASSWPGEAFF

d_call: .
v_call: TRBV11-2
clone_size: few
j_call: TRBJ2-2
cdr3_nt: TGTGCCAGCAGCTTCGGACCTTACACCGGGGAGCTGTTTTTT
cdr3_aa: CASSFGPYTGELFF

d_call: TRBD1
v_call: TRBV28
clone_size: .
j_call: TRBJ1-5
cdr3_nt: TGTGCCAGCAGTTTAACAGGGGGCCACAATCAGCCCCAGCATTTT
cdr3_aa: CASSLTGGHNQPQHF

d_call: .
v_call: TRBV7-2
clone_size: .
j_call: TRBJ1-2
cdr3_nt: TGTGCCAGCAGCCGCAGACAAAACTATGGCTACACCTTC
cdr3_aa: CASSRRQNYGYTF

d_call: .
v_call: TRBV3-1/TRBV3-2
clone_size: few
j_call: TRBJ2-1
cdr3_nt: TGTGCCAGCAGCCAAGGGGGCGGATACAATGAGCAGTTCTTC
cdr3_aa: CASSQGGGYNEQFF

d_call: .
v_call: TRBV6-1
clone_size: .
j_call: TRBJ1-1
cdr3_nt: TGTGCCAGCAGTGAATTTACGCGGGAGGCGGCTTTCTTT
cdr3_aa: CASSEFTREAAFF

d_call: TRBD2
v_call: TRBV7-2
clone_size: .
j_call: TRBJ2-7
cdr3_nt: TGTGCCAGCAGCTTCACCAGCGGGGGGGCCTACGAGCAGTACTTC
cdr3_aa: CASSFTSGGAYEQYF

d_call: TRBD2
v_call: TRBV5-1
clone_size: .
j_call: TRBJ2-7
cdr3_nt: TGCGCCAGCAGCTTGGATCGGGCGGGAGGGTCCTACGAGCAGTACTTC
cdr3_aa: CASSLDRAGGSYEQYF

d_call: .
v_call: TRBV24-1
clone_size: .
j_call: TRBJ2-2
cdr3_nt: TGTGCCACCAGTGATTCTCGGGGAAGGGACACCGGGGAGCTGTTTTTT
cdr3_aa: CATSDSRGRDTGELFF

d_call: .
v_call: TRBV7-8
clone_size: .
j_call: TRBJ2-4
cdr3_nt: TGTGCCAGCAGCTTAGGGGGGGCCAAAAACATTCAGTACTTC
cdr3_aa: CASSLGGAKNIQYF

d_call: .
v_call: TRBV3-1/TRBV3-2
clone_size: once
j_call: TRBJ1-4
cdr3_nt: TGTGCCAGCAGCCTTCGAGGAGAAAAACTGTTTTTT
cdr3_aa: CASSLRGEKLFF

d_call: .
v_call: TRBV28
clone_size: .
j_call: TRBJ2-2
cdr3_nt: TGTGCCAGCAGGCTGGAGGGACAGTCGAACACCGGGGAGCTGTTTTTT
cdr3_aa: CASRLEGQSNTGELFF

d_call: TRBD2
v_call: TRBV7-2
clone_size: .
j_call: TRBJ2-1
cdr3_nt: TGTGCCAGCAGCTCGGGACTAGCGGGAGCACCCTACAATGAGCAGTTCTTC
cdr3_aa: CASSSGLAGAPYNEQFF

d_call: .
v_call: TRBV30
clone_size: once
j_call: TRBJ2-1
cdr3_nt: TGTGCCTGGAGTGCTAGCTACAATGAGCAGTTCTTC
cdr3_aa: CAWSASYNEQFF

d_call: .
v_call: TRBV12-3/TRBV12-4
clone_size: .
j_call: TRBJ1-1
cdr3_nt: TGTGCCAGCAGTTCCGGGTTCACTGAAGCTTTCTTT
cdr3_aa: CASSSGFTEAFF

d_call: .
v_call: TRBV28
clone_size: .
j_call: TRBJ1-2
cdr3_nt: TGTGCCAGCAGCTCCCGAGGTCCCTATGGCTACACCTTC
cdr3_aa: CASSSRGPYGYTF

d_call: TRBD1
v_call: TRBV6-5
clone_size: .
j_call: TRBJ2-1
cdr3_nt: TGTGCCAGCAGTTACCCTCCGGGACAGGGGTTCGATGAGCAGTTCTTC
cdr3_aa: CASSYPPGQGFDEQFF

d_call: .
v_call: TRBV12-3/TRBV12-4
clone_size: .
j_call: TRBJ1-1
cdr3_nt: TGTGCCAGCAGTTTAAGGGGGGCCTCTGAAGCTTTCTTT
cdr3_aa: CASSLRGASEAFF